The 28 T cell receptor beta chains below were found in one sample sequenced in a study of blood T cell repertoires in COVID-19. Sequenced by immunoSEQ multiplex PCR; TCRdb stores in-frame clones only, minus some. The sample lists 250,000 to 300,000 clones; around 80% were seen once. Input material: PBMCs or T cells enriched from blood (not recorded which). These receptors all stem from a middle-aged man who had been exposed to COVID-19.

The gene calls are TRBV5-4 and TRBJ2-2; perhaps TRBD2 as D (6 bases). With 4 bases removed from V and 2 bases from J, the gap between germline ends came to 12 bases. This CDR3 is built from 15 residues. From germline, CDR1 is SGHNT and CDR2 YYREEE (reference sequence). CDR3 sequence reads: CASSHTGTNTGELFF. CDR3 nucleotides: TGTGCCAGCAGCCATACCGGGACTAACACCGGGGAGCTGTTTTTT.

The V gene is TRBV6-5, the J gene TRBJ2-7; TRBD1 matches at 7 bases. V lost 5 bases, J lost 6 bases, and 4 bases stayed unmatched. Germline V gene sequence: CDR1 MNHEY, CDR2 SVGAGI. CDR3 size: 12 residues. The CDR3 sequence is CASSQAGGEQYF. For the CDR3, the DNA is TGTGCCAGCAGTCAGGCAGGGGGCGAGCAGTACTTC.

The chain carries TRBV11-3 and TRBJ2-1; possibly TRBD1 for D (6 bases). The V end lost 1 base, the J end lost 3 bases, and 13 bases lay between the germline ends. The germline V gene has CDR1 SGHNT and CDR2 YENEEA. The CDR3 sequence is 16 residues long. The CDR3 loop is CASSLAPGQSYNEQFF. CDR3 DNA sequence: TGTGCCAGCAGCTTAGCACCGGGACAAAGCTACAATGAGCAGTTCTTC.

This clone was observed a single time. The chain uses TRBV19 and TRBJ1-4; 8 positions agree with TRBD1. V shed 5 bases, J shed 8 bases, and the junction held 4 bases outside the gene matches. The CDR3 extends over 13 amino acids. Germline values: CDR1 LNHDA, CDR2 SQIVND (reference sequence). The CDR3 sequence is CASSLDRDEKLFF. The CDR3 nucleotides read TGTGCCAGTAGTTTGGACAGGGACGAAAAACTGTTTTTT.

The CDR3 region is CASSNTPGTRIGEQYF. The CDR3 bases are TGTGCCAGCAGCAATACTCCCGGGACTCGAATCGGCGAGCAGTACTTC. The rearrangement uses TRBV11-1 and TRBJ2-7; D is possibly TRBD2 (6 bases). Trimming left V 5 bases short and J 6 bases short, with 23 bases between. CDR1 and CDR2 (germline): SGHAT, FQDESV (reference sequence). This CDR3 has 16 residues. Variable domain in full (rest from reference TRBV11-1 and TRBJ2-7): EAEVAQSPRYKITEKSQAVAFWCDPISGHATLYWYRQILGQGPELLVQFQDESVVDDSQLPKDRFSAERLKGVDSTLKIQPAELGDSAMYLCASSNTPGTRIGEQYFGPGTRLTVT.

In this sample, this clone turned up a few times. The chain links TRBV6-4 to TRBJ2-1, with 7 bases lining up with TRBD2. The germline gives CDR1 MRHNA, CDR2 SNTAGT. CDR3 length: 17 residues. The V segment lost 4 bases and the J segment 9 bases; nucleotides outside the gene matches: 18. The CDR3, as DNA: TGTGCCAGCAGTGTCGGTGGCGGGAGCATCGGTAGGGGTGAGCAGTTCTTC. Residues: CASSVGGGSIGRGEQFF.

The CDR3 DNA is TGTGCCAGCAGCCAAGAGGGGCAGGGTTCAAGCGAGCAGTACTTC. Its protein product is CASSQEGQGSSEQYF. V usage is TRBV3-1 (or the pseudogene TRBV3-2) and J usage is TRBJ2-7; D is possibly TRBD1 (5 bases). V was trimmed by 0 bases and J by 6 bases, leaving 15 bases between them. The CDR3 is 15 amino acids. Germline V gene lookup returns CDR1 LGHDT and CDR2 YNNKEL (reference sequence).

The chain combines TRBV6-5 with TRBJ2-7, with TRBD1 as a possible D gene (6 bases). Per the germline V gene, CDR1 is MNHEY and CDR2 is SVGAGI. The V gene lost 0 bases and the J gene lost 3 bases, with 9 bases spanning the gap. This CDR3 spans 14 amino acids. CDR3 sequence reads: CASSYSQGNYEQYF. CDR3 in DNA: TGTGCCAGCAGTTACTCACAGGGTAACTACGAGCAGTACTTC.

Remarks on this clone: The sample has other DNA sequences that encode this CDR3 too. V gene TRBV11-2 combines with J gene TRBJ2-7; unclear D gene. V lost 5 bases and J lost 1, with 3 bases in between. The CDR3 loop spans 11 amino acids. The V gene's germline CDR1 is SGHAT and CDR2 FQNNGV. CDR3 DNA: TGTGCCAGCAGCCCATCCTACGAGCAGTACTTC. As protein: CASSPSYEQYF. Filled out from reference TRBV11-2 and TRBJ2-7, the complete variable domain reads EAGVAQSPRYKIIEKRQSVAFWCNPISGHATLYWYQQILGQGPKLLIQFQNNGVVDDSQLPKDRFSAERLKGVDSTLKIQPAKLEDSAVYLCASSPSYEQYFGPGTRLTVT.

Only one count was recorded for this clone. The gene calls are TRBV28 and TRBJ2-2; 7 nucleotides line up with TRBD2. The V gene end was trimmed by 10 bases and the J gene end by 5 bases; junction bases not matched to a gene: 7. Germline V gives CDR1 MDHEN, CDR2 SYDVKM. The CDR3 is made up of 13 amino acids. The CDR3, as DNA: TGTGCCACTGGGGCGGGAGTTACCGGGGAGCTGTTTTTT. Translated, it gives CATGAGVTGELFF.

The V gene is TRBV3-1 (or the pseudogene TRBV3-2), the J gene TRBJ2-7, with D perhaps matching TRBD1 (6 bases). CDR3 length: 15 residues. V was shortened by 4 bases and J by 2 bases, with 15 bases between the two germline ends. Germline V gene data show CDR1 as LGHDT and CDR2 as YNNKEL (reference sequence). CDR3 region: CASSPRGGGTYEQYF. The CDR3 DNA reads as TGTGCCAGCAGCCCGAGAGGGGGTGGAACCTACGAGCAGTACTTC.

This clone was recorded a few times. The rearrangement links TRBV3-1 (or the pseudogene TRBV3-2) to TRBJ1-6; unclear D gene. The CDR3 runs 15 residues. V was trimmed by 6 bases and J by 0 bases, leaving 9 bases between them. The germline V gene encodes CDR1 LGHDT and CDR2 YNNKEL (reference sequence). CDR3 DNA sequence: TGTGCCAGCAGTATGCTTAGCTCCTATAATTCACCCCTCCACTTT. Its translation is CASSMLSSYNSPLHF.

CDR3 sequence (DNA): TGCGCCAGCCGCCCCCGACCTCGGACTAAGGAGGCAGAGACCCAGTACTTC. Its translation is CASRPRPRTKEAETQYF. The J gene is TRBJ2-5, the V gene TRBV5-1, with a weak D call TRBD2 (6 bases). This CDR3 has 17 residues. The V end lost 7 bases, the J end lost 4 bases, and 26 bases lay between the germline ends. Germline CDR1 and CDR2: SGHRS and YFSETQ.

This clone came up once. The V gene is TRBV4-1, the J gene TRBJ2-7; the match to TRBD1 covers 10 bases. The CDR3 is 14 amino acids. CDR1 and CDR2 (germline): MGHRA, YSYEKL. J lost 4 bases, V lost 8 bases, and 8 bases had no gene match. CDR3 bases: TGCGCCAGCGGATCAGGGACAGGGGTGTACGAGCAGTACTTC. Translating gives CASGSGTGVYEQYF.

The gene calls are TRBV27 and TRBJ1-2, with a tentative D call TRBD1 (5 bases). CDR1 is MNHEY and CDR2 is SMNVEV in the germline V gene (reference sequence). There are 13 residues in the CDR3. The V end lost 3 bases, the J end lost 8 bases, and 13 bases lay between the germline ends. CDR3 region: CASSFGRASGYTF. CDR3 bases: TGTGCCAGCAGTTTCGGCAGGGCAAGCGGCTACACCTTC.

The chain joins TRBV5-1 to TRBJ2-7; TRBD1 matches at 9 bases. Germline V gives CDR1 SGHRS, CDR2 YFSETQ. This CDR3 has 15 residues. J gave up 5 bases and V 0 bases, and 6 bases lay outside the gene matches. As DNA, the CDR3 is TGCGCCAGCAGCTTGGGGGACAGGGATATCAACGAGCAGTACTTC. This gives the protein CASSLGDRDINEQYF.

The rearrangement uses TRBV7-3 and TRBJ2-5; 8 bases align to TRBD1. The V and J ends lost 4 bases and 9 bases, in that order; junction bases with no gene match: 7. This CDR3 contains 13 residues. Germline CDR1 reads SGHTA; CDR2 reads FQGTGA. The CDR3 DNA reads TGTGCCAGCAGCTCCGACAGGGGCCGGCCCCAGTACTTC. This codes for CASSSDRGRPQYF.

The chain couples TRBV6-5 to TRBJ2-7, with D maybe TRBD1 (6 bases). With 3 bases removed from V and 7 bases from J, the gap between germline ends came to 19 bases. CDR1 is MNHEY and CDR2 is SVGAGI in the germline V gene. The CDR3 length is 15 residues. CDR3 residues: CASSYSSARGGEQYF. DNA of the CDR3: TGTGCCAGCAGTTATTCCTCAGCCAGGGGCGGAGAGCAGTACTTC.

The V gene is TRBV9, the J gene TRBJ2-3; TRBD2 aligns across 9 bases. J lost 5 bases, V lost 0 bases, and 7 bases had no gene match. Germline V gene data show CDR1 as SGDLS and CDR2 as YYNGEE. CDR3 length: 16 residues. DNA of the CDR3: TGTGCCAGCAGCGTAGAGTTAGCGGGAGTCGGAGATACGCAGTATTTT. Protein: CASSVELAGVGDTQYF.

The chain employs TRBV3-1 (or the pseudogene TRBV3-2) and TRBJ1-1; possible D gene TRBD1, 6 bases. Germline CDR1 LGHDT, CDR2 YNNKEL (reference sequence). This CDR3 is built from 16 residues. Trimming left V 6 bases short and J 0 bases short, with 17 bases between. CDR3 nucleotide sequence: TGTGCCAGCAGGAAGTATCAGGGGTCCCTGAACACTGAAGCTTTCTTT. Translating gives CASRKYQGSLNTEAFF.

The V call is TRBV15, the J call TRBJ1-2; D uncertain. Trimming removed 0 bases at V and 7 bases at J, with 12 bases between. Germline V gene data show CDR1 as LNHNV and CDR2 as YYDKDF (reference sequence). The CDR3 runs to 14 residues. The CDR3 nucleotides are TGTGCCACCAGCAGAGATCGAGGGCTTGCTGGCTACACCTTC. Translated: CATSRDRGLAGYTF.

The genes are TRBV5-1 and TRBJ2-4, with D perhaps TRBD1 (5 bases). V lost 0 bases and J 13 bases, leaving 14 bases between the germline ends. CDR3 length equals 13 residues. Germline-derived CDR1 and CDR2 are SGHRS and YFSETQ. The CDR3 region has the DNA TGCGCCAGCAGCTTGGTGGGGCAAGGGCGCCAGTACTTC. It encodes CASSLVGQGRQYF. Variable domain in full (rest from reference TRBV5-1 and TRBJ2-4): KAGVTQTPRYLIKTRGQQVTLSCSPISGHRSVSWYQQTPGQGLQFLFEYFSETQRNKGNFPGRFSGRQFSNSRSEMNVSTLELGDSALYLCASSLVGQGRQYFGAGTRLSVL.

This sequence joins TRBV7-3 and TRBJ1-1; TRBD1 might be the D (5 bases). The V end lost 2 bases, the J end lost 1 base, and 8 bases lay between the germline ends. Per the germline V gene, CDR1 is SGHTA and CDR2 is FQGTGA. The CDR3 extends over 14 amino acids. The CDR3 bases are TGTGCCAGCAGCTTATTAGGGGCGAACACTGAAGCTTTCTTT. It translates to CASSLLGANTEAFF.

This clone appeared many times. The gene calls are TRBV5-4 and TRBJ1-2, with 10 bases fitting TRBD1. Germline CDR1 reads SGHNT; CDR2 reads YYREEE (reference sequence). The J segment lost 8 bases and the V segment lost 5 bases, leaving 9 bases of the junction unmatched. CDR3 size: 14 residues. The CDR3 DNA reads as TGTGCCAGCAGAGACGGGACAGGGGTAACCGGCTACACCTTC. Translation: CASRDGTGVTGYTF.

The gene calls are TRBV24-1 and TRBJ1-4, with D possibly matching TRBD1 (6 bases). CDR3 length equals 19 residues. Trimming shortened V by 6 bases and J by 0 bases, and 22 bases separated the two germline ends. Germline assignment: CDR1 KGHDR and CDR2 SFDVKD. The CDR3 region has the DNA TGTGCCACCAGTTCGGGCAGGGGCGGAATTACGGCAACTAATGAAAAACTGTTTTTT. Protein: CATSSGRGGITATNEKLFF.

This clone has a handful of counts. The chain is built from TRBV10-2 and TRBJ2-6; no clear D gene. Germline CDR1 WSHSY, CDR2 SAAADI. Trimming removed 5 bases at V and 0 bases at J, with 5 bases between. The length of the CDR3 is 14 residues. This CDR3 reads CASSYSSGANVLTF. The CDR3 coding sequence is TGCGCCAGCAGTTACAGCTCTGGGGCCAACGTCCTGACTTTC.

The chain joins TRBV5-4 to TRBJ2-7, with D possibly TRBD1 on 6 matching bases. CDR1 SGHNT and CDR2 YYREEE come from the germline V gene (reference sequence). This CDR3 contains 13 residues. Trimming shortened V by 4 bases and J by 4 bases, and 12 bases separated the two germline ends. CDR3 residues: CASSQNQGYEQYF. CDR3 DNA sequence: TGTGCCAGCAGCCAGAACCAGGGGTACGAGCAGTACTTC.

The chain is built from TRBV5-6 and TRBJ2-2; 7 nucleotides agree with TRBD2. The CDR3 runs to 15 residues. CDR1 is SGHDT, CDR2 YYEEEE, per germline. The trim removed 0 bases at V and 6 bases at J, leaving 5 bases unmatched. CDR3 in DNA: TGTGCCAGCAGCTTGGCCGGGGGGAGGGCCGGGGAGCTGTTTTTT. This gives the protein CASSLAGGRAGELFF.